The 30 T cell receptor beta chains given below trace back to one sample, sequenced in a study of T-cell memory formation after mild COVID-19. In TCRdb, the 5' RACE reads were re-called with MiXCR into one record per CDR3 protein. The sample contains about 110,000 distinct CDR3 sequences, roughly a sixth of which appear only once. The sample consisted of PBMCs or a T cell subset sorted from them (not recorded which). These TCRs come from a man aged 18 to 30 who had mild COVID-19 (a few samples of this study predate the infection). Cell type and time point are not known.

The gene calls are TRBV20-1 and TRBJ1-1; D gene uncertain. Trimming left V 3 bases short and J 0 bases short, with 11 bases between. Germline V lookup: CDR1 DFQATT, CDR2 SNEGSKA (reference sequence). This CDR3 region has 14 residues. The CDR3 DNA sequence: TGCAGTGCTAGCGGGGAGAAGGTGAACACTGAAGCTTTCTTT. Its protein product is CSASGEKVNTEAFF.

The rearrangement uses TRBV4-2 and TRBJ1-2; D unclear. V was cut by 0 bases and J by 0 bases, with 5 bases left in between. This CDR3 is 14 amino acids long. Per germline, CDR1 LGHNA and CDR2 YNFKEQ. CDR3 sequence reads: CASSQDFANYGYTF. The CDR3 DNA reads TGTGCCAGCAGCCAAGATTTCGCTAACTATGGCTACACCTTC.

In this sample, this clonotype turned up a few times. J is TRBJ1-2 and V is TRBV29-1; D unresolved. Germline V gives CDR1 SQVTM, CDR2 ANQGSEA. This CDR3 contains 14 residues. With 4 bases removed from V and 8 bases from J, the gap between germline ends came to 20 bases. CDR3 loop: CSVAGGASRRGYTF. CDR3 sequence (DNA): TGCAGCGTTGCGGGTGGAGCCTCTCGTAGGGGCTACACCTTC. Filled out from reference TRBV29-1 and TRBJ1-2, the complete variable domain reads SAVISQKPSRDICQRGTSLTIQCQVDSQVTMMFWYRQQPGQSLTLIATANQGSEATYESGFVIDKFPISRPNLTFSTLTVSNMSPEDSSIYLCSVAGGASRRGYTFGSGTRLTVV.

The chain couples TRBV24-1 to TRBJ2-3; D remains ambiguous. V was cut by 7 bases and J by 1 base, with 11 bases left in between. This CDR3 has 14 amino acids. CDR1 is KGHDR and CDR2 is SFDVKD in the germline V gene. CDR3 protein: CATRGAQGTDTQYF. Here the CDR3 DNA reads TGTGCCACCAGAGGCGCGCAGGGCACAGATACGCAGTATTTT.

The CDR3 sequence: CAILGGETQYF. The CDR3 DNA is TGTGCCATCCTTGGCGGGGAGACCCAGTACTTC. The J gene is TRBJ2-5, the V gene TRBV10-3, with D tentatively TRBD2 (5 bases). The CDR3 extends over 11 amino acids. V was clipped by 8 bases and J by 5 bases, with 9 bases between them. Germline V lookup: CDR1 ENHRY, CDR2 SYGVKD.

This clonotype turned up a few times. CDR3: CASSKQTGGETQYF. The CDR3 DNA follows: TGTGCCAGCAGCAAACAGACAGGCGGGGAGACCCAGTACTTC. The chain recombines TRBV7-2 with TRBJ2-5; D is perhaps TRBD1 (6 bases). V lost 5 bases and J 5 bases, leaving 15 bases between the germline ends. Looked up from germline, CDR1 is SGHTA and CDR2 is FQGNSA. CDR3 length equals 14 residues.

J is TRBJ2-1 and V is TRBV4-2, with TRBD2 matching over 12 bases. The CDR3 consists of 16 residues. The V gene end was trimmed by 4 bases and the J gene end by 8 bases; junction bases not matched to a gene: 9. CDR1 and CDR2 (germline): LGHNA, YNFKEQ. In DNA form, the CDR3 reads TGTGCCAGCAGCCCTCACACTAGCGGGGGGAGGGATGAGCAGTTCTTC. Encoded protein: CASSPHTSGGRDEQFF.

This clonotype appeared many times. J is TRBJ2-3 and V is TRBV9; no clear D gene. The length of the CDR3 is 13 residues. Trimming shortened V by 4 bases and J by 6 bases, and 12 bases separated the two germline ends. From germline, CDR1 is SGDLS and CDR2 YYNGEE. DNA for the CDR3: TGTGCCAGCAGCCCCCACGGATCCGATACGCAGTATTTT. This sequence encodes CASSPHGSDTQYF.

This clonotype turned up a few times. The V gene is TRBV5-6, the J gene TRBJ1-6; perhaps TRBD1 as D (6 bases). This CDR3 is 15 amino acids long. CDR1 is SGHDT and CDR2 is YYEEEE in the germline V gene. V lost 3 bases, J lost 9 bases, and 16 bases lay in between. The CDR3 sequence is CASSWGGGGRSPLHF. CDR3 in DNA: TGTGCCAGCAGCTGGGGAGGAGGGGGACGTTCACCCCTCCACTTT.

The chain uses TRBV5-1 and TRBJ2-7; D might be TRBD2 (5 bases). CDR3 size: 13 residues. Germline V gives CDR1 SGHRS, CDR2 YFSETQ. With 0 bases removed from V and 7 bases from J, the gap between germline ends came to 11 bases. The CDR3 sequence is CASSLVTTGEQYF. CDR3 sequence (DNA): TGCGCCAGCAGCTTGGTCACGACGGGGGAGCAGTACTTC.

This clonotype was seen ten or more times. The V call is TRBV15, the J call TRBJ2-5; D not certain. This CDR3 has 16 residues. V was trimmed by 0 bases and J by 0 bases, leaving 11 bases between them. In germline, CDR1 is LNHNV, CDR2 YYDKDF (reference sequence). The CDR3 DNA reads TGTGCCACCAGCAGAGATCTTCCCGCCAACCAAGAGACCCAGTACTTC. Translated, it gives CATSRDLPANQETQYF.

In this sample, this clonotype turned up a few times. The V call is TRBV20-1, the J call TRBJ2-3, with D maybe TRBD2 (6 bases). V was pared by 0 bases and J by 0 bases, with 10 bases between. From germline, CDR1 is DFQATT and CDR2 SNEGSKA (reference sequence). The CDR3 covers 15 residues. This chain's CDR3 is CSARDRERSTDTQYF. CDR3 DNA: TGCAGTGCTAGAGATCGGGAGCGAAGCACAGATACGCAGTATTTT.

V is TRBV4-2 and J is TRBJ1-6, with a weak D call TRBD1 (6 bases). CDR3 length equals 19 residues. From germline, CDR1 is LGHNA and CDR2 YNFKEQ. Trimming pared 7 bases from V and 5 bases from J, leaving 27 bases between. The CDR3 DNA reads TGTGCCAGCAAACCCGACGAACGCAGGCAGGGGTTCCATAATTCACCCCTCCACTTT. Its protein is CASKPDERRQGFHNSPLHF.

This sequence joins TRBV7-2 and TRBJ2-3; TRBD2 is a possible D gene (6 bases). The germline V gene has CDR1 SGHTA and CDR2 FQGNSA. V lost 5 bases and J 0 bases, leaving 9 bases between the germline ends. The CDR3 extends over 14 amino acids. The CDR3 reads CASSPGTSTDTQYF. DNA for the CDR3: TGTGCCAGCAGCCCCGGGACTAGCACAGATACGCAGTATTTT. Looking up the rest from reference TRBV7-2 and TRBJ2-3 gives the full variable domain: GAGVSQSPSNKVTEKGKDVELRCDPISGHTALYWYRQSLGQGLEFLIYFQGNSAPDKSGLPSDRFSAERTGGSVSTLTIQRTQQEDSAVYLCASSPGTSTDTQYFGPGTRLTVL.

This clonotype was recorded a few times. The V and J genes are TRBV11-3 and TRBJ2-2; TRBD1 might be the D (6 bases). Between the trimmed V and J ends, which lost 4 bases and 7 bases, there was a span of 16 bases. The germline CDR1 and CDR2 sequences are SGHNT and YENEEA. CDR3 length: 15 amino acids. CDR3 protein: CASSSPRGGHGELFF. In nucleotides, the CDR3 is TGTGCCAGCAGCTCCCCCCGTGGGGGCCACGGGGAGCTGTTTTTT.

This chain uses TRBV7-9 with TRBJ1-2; D is undetermined. Trimming removed 1 base from V and 6 bases from J, with 12 bases in between. This CDR3 region has 14 residues. Germline V gene data show CDR1 as SEHNR and CDR2 as FQNEAQ (reference sequence). The CDR3 sequence is CASSLVFDKDGYTF. DNA of the CDR3: TGTGCCAGCAGCTTAGTATTCGATAAAGATGGCTACACCTTC.

The chain recombines TRBV24-1 with TRBJ1-2; maybe TRBD1 (6 bases). The CDR3 covers 14 residues. V was trimmed by 9 bases and J by 6 bases, leaving 19 bases between them. Looked up from germline, CDR1 is KGHDR and CDR2 is SFDVKD. The CDR3 DNA reads as TGTGCCACCCGGCCCGGGGGCTACGGACATGGCTACACCTTC. This codes for CATRPGGYGHGYTF.

The chain carries TRBV2 and TRBJ2-1, with unresolved D. The germline V gene encodes CDR1 SNHLY and CDR2 FYNNEI. Trimming cost V 1 base and J 8 bases, with 6 bases left between them. The CDR3 loop spans 12 amino acids. CDR3 bases: TGTGCCAGCAGTGAAGGGGGTTATGAGCAGTTCTTC. It is translated as CASSEGGYEQFF.

In its sample, this clonotype was seen many times. The rearrangement links TRBV20-1 to TRBJ2-5; weak D call: TRBD2 (6 bases). Germline loops: CDR1 DFQATT, CDR2 SNEGSKA (reference sequence). CDR3 length: 14 residues. V lost 3 bases, J lost 5 bases, and 16 bases lay in between. Written as DNA, the CDR3 is TGCAGTGCTAGCGAATCTAGGAGGGGCGAGACCCAGTACTTC. Protein: CSASESRRGETQYF.

The rearrangement links TRBV5-1 to TRBJ2-2, with 8 nucleotides matching TRBD1. The germline V gene encodes CDR1 SGHRS and CDR2 YFSETQ. This CDR3 has 13 amino acids. After removal of 3 bases from V and 6 bases from J, the junction contained 1 base not matched to a gene. DNA for the CDR3: TGCGCCAGCAGCTCGACAGGGGCCGGGGAGCTGTTTTTT. Amino acid sequence: CASSSTGAGELFF.

The J gene is TRBJ1-1, the V gene TRBV20-1; 8 nucleotides agree with TRBD1. Looked up from germline, CDR1 is DFQATT and CDR2 is SNEGSKA (reference sequence). This CDR3 region has 16 residues. Trimming cost V 8 bases and J 0 bases; bases outside gene matches: 14. In DNA form, the CDR3 reads TGCAGTCCGAGGGGGACAGGCGAACTAATGAACACTGAAGCTTTCTTT. Protein: CSPRGTGELMNTEAFF.

This clonotype has more than one count but fewer than ten. The J gene is TRBJ2-3, the V gene TRBV2, with a weak D call TRBD2 (5 bases). V lost 7 bases and J lost 6, with 8 bases in between. Germline CDR1 and CDR2: SNHLY and FYNNEI. The CDR3 length is 11 residues. CDR3 in amino acids: CASILADTQYF. The CDR3 bases are TGTGCCAGCATCCTAGCCGATACGCAGTATTTT.

The chain combines TRBV20-1 with TRBJ2-3, with 7 bases aligning to TRBD2. The CDR3 length is 15 residues. V gave up 4 bases and J gave up 4 bases; unmatched junction bases: 11. Per germline, CDR1 DFQATT and CDR2 SNEGSKA (reference sequence). CDR3 DNA sequence: TGCAGTGCTACTTGGCCGGGGGGACCCGCAGATACGCAGTATTTT. Protein: CSATWPGGPADTQYF.

This clonotype was recorded many times. This chain connects TRBV27 to TRBJ2-3; D is unresolved. From germline, CDR1 is MNHEY and CDR2 SMNVEV (reference sequence). This CDR3 is built from 13 residues. The germline V and J ends were trimmed by 5 bases and 6 bases, with 12 bases remaining between them. Written as DNA, the CDR3 is TGTGCCAGCAGTCCCGCTAACTCCGATACGCAGTATTTT. Amino acids: CASSPANSDTQYF.

A few counts support this clonotype. This chain links TRBV3-1 with TRBJ2-7; 9 bases are shared with TRBD2. The CDR3 contains 15 residues. Germline CDR1 and CDR2: LGHDT and YNNKEL (reference sequence). V trimming: 3 bases; J trimming: 2 bases; junction bases outside the gene matches: 5. CDR3 nucleotides: TGTGCCAGCAGCCAGGATGCTAGCGGGGCCTACGAGCAGTACTTC. Amino acids: CASSQDASGAYEQYF.

This clonotype has more than one count but fewer than ten. V and J are TRBV10-3 and TRBJ2-3; unclear D gene. Trimming took 10 bases from V and 3 from J, leaving 8 bases between them. The CDR3 has 11 residues. Germline V CDR1 and CDR2: ENHRY, SYGVKD. The CDR3 here is CATTGTDTQYF. The CDR3 DNA sequence: TGTGCCACTACCGGAACAGATACGCAGTATTTT.

Sample share makes this clonotype medium-sized. The chain employs TRBV5-1 and TRBJ2-5, with D perhaps TRBD1 (5 bases). V was cut by 0 bases and J by 7 bases, with 10 bases left in between. The CDR3 consists of 13 residues. Germline CDR1 SGHRS, CDR2 YFSETQ. CDR3: CASSLDLQGTQYF. The CDR3 DNA reads TGCGCCAGCAGCTTGGACCTGCAGGGGACCCAGTACTTC.

The chain couples TRBV5-5 to TRBJ2-3, with 9 bases identical to TRBD2. This CDR3 has 18 amino acids. Germline assignment: CDR1 SGHKS and CDR2 YYEKEE (reference sequence). V was pared by 4 bases and J by 3 bases, with 15 bases of the junction left unmatched. The CDR3 bases are TGTGCCAGCAGCCTCTCGGGGCCCCTTCTAGCGGGGACAGATACGCAGTATTTT. This translates into CASSLSGPLLAGTDTQYF.

This clonotype has only a few counts. The chain employs TRBV12-3 or TRBV12-4 and TRBJ1-1; D gene uncertain. The CDR3 has 12 amino acids. V lost 1 base and J lost 5, with 5 bases in between. DNA for the CDR3: TGTGCCAGCAGTTTAGGCTGGACTGAAGCTTTCTTT. This codes for CASSLGWTEAFF.

A few counts support this clonotype. The chain links TRBV7-2 to TRBJ2-1, with D unclear. CDR1 and CDR2 (germline): SGHTA, FQGNSA. Trimming took off 5 bases at V and 13 bases at J, with 15 bases between the two ends. The CDR3 spans 12 residues. The chain's CDR3 is CASSLNTAGQFF. The CDR3 coding sequence is TGTGCCAGCAGCCTAAACACGGCTGGACAGTTCTTC. The variable domain in full, completed from reference TRBV7-2 and TRBJ2-1, reads GAGVSQSPSNKVTEKGKDVELRCDPISGHTALYWYRQSLGQGLEFLIYFQGNSAPDKSGLPSDRFSAERTGGSVSTLTIQRTQQEDSAVYLCASSLNTAGQFFGPGTRLTVL.